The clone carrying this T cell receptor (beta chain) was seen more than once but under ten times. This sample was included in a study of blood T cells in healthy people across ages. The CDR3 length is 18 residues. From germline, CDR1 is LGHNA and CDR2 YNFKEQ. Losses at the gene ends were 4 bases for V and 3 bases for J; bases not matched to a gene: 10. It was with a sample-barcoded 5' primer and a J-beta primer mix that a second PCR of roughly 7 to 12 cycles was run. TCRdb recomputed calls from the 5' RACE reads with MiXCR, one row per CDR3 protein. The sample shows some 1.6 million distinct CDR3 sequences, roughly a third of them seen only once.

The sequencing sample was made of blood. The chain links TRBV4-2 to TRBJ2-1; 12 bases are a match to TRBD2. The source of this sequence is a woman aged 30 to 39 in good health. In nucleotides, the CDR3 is TGTGCCAGCAGCCCAGCCCTAGCGGGGGGGAGGGACTACAATGAGCAGTTCTTC. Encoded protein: CASSPALAGGRDYNEQFF.